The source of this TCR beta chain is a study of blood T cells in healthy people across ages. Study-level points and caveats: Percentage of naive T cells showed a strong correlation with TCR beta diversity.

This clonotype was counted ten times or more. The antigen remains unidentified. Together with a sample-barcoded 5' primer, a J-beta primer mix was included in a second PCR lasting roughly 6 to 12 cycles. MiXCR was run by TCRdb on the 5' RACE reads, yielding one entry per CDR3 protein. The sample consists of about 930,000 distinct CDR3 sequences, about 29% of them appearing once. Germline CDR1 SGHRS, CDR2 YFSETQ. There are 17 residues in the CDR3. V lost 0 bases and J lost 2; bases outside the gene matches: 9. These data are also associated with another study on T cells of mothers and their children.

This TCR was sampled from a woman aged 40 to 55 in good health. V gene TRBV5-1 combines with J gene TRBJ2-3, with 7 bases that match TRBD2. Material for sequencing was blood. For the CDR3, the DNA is TGCGCCAGCAGCTTGGGGCCCCGAGCGGGGCACACAGATACGCAGTATTTT. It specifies CASSLGPRAGHTDTQYF.